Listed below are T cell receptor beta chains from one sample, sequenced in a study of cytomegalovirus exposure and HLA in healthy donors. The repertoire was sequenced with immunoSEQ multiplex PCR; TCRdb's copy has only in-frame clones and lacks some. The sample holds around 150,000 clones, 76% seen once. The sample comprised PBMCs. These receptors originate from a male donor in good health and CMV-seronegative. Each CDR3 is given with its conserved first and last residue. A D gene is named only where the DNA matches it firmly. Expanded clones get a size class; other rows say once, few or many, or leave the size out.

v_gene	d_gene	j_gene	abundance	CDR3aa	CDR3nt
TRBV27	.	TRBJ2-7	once	CASSGQISYEQYF	TGTGCCAGCAGTGGACAGATCTCCTACGAGCAGTACTTC
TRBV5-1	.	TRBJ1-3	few	CASSLEQSSGNTIYF	TGCGCCAGCAGCTTGGAGCAATCCTCTGGAAACACCATATATTTT
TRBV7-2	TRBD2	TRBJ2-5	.	CASSRGPAGIQETQYF	TGTGCCAGCAGCCGGGGCCCAGCGGGAATACAAGAGACCCAGTACTTC
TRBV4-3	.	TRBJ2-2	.	CASSQAGVNTGELFF	TGCGCCAGCAGCCAAGCGGGGGTAAACACCGGGGAGCTGTTTTTT
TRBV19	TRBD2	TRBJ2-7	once	CASSRGLAGAERSYEQYF	TGTGCCAGTAGTAGGGGACTAGCGGGAGCAGAGAGGTCCTACGAGCAGTACTTC
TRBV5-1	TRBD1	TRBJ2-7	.	CASSRDSGTGTYEQYF	TGCGCCAGCAGTCGAGATTCGGGGACAGGGACCTACGAGCAGTACTTC
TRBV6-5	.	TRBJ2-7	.	CASSYNLGGDEQYF	TGTGCCAGCAGTTACAACCTAGGAGGCGACGAGCAGTACTTC
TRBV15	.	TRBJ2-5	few	CATSRDRGNQETQYF	TGTGCCACCAGCAGAGACCGGGGAAACCAAGAGACCCAGTACTTC
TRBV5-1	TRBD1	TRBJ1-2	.	CASRLGTGGRGYTF	TGCGCCAGCAGGCTCGGGACAGGGGGCCGGGGCTACACCTTC
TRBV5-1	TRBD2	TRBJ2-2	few	CASSWGLAGTRPGELFF	TGCGCCAGCAGCTGGGGACTAGCGGGAACGCGGCCCGGGGAGCTGTTTTTT
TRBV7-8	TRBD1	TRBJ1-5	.	CASSLGTGAHQPQHF	TGTGCCAGCAGCCTCGGGACAGGGGCTCATCAGCCCCAGCATTTT
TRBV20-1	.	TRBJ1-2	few	CSAAVTYGYTF	TGCAGTGCTGCGGTGACCTATGGCTACACCTTC
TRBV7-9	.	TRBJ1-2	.	CASSSQVRGYTF	TGTGCCAGCAGCTCCCAGGTTCGTGGCTACACCTTC
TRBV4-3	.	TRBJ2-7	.	CASSQDQYGNYEQYF	TGCGCCAGCAGCCAAGATCAGTACGGGAACTACGAGCAGTACTTC
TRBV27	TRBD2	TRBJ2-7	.	CASSPTGVPRLAEGGEQYF	TGTGCCAGCAGTCCTACCGGGGTACCTCGACTAGCGGAAGGAGGGGAGCAGTACTTC
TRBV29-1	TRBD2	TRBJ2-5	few	CSCHLAGVRETQYF	TGCAGCTGCCACCTAGCGGGAGTTCGGGAGACCCAGTACTTC
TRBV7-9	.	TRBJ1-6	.	CASSLESAPLHF	TGTGCCAGCAGCTTAGAATCCGCGCCCCTCCACTTT
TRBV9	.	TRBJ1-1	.	CASSVGRARTEAFF	TGTGCCAGCAGCGTAGGCAGGGCGAGGACTGAAGCTTTCTTT
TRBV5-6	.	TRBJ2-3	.	CASRRRGEADTQYF	TGTGCCAGCAGGCGCCGCGGGGAAGCAGATACGCAGTATTTT
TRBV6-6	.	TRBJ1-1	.	CATAEGYTEAFF	TGTGCCACAGCCGAGGGCTATACTGAAGCTTTCTTT
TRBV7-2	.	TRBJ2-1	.	CASRPSSYNEQFF	TGTGCCAGCAGACCGAGCTCCTACAATGAGCAGTTCTTC
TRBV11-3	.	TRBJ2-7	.	CATLPGDERYF	TGTGCCACTCTCCCGGGTGACGAGCGGTACTTC
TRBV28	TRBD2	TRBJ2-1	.	CASSSRGGGGSYNEQFF	TGTGCCAGCAGCTCCCGAGGCGGGGGTGGCTCCTACAATGAGCAGTTCTTC
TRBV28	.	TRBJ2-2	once	CASSSAGSGELFF	TGTGCCAGCAGTTCGGCGGGTAGCGGGGAGCTGTTTTTT
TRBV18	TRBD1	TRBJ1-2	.	CASSPTGNYGYTF	TGTGCCAGCTCACCGACAGGGAACTATGGCTACACCTTC
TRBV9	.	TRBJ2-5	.	CASSVGSTTLGETQYF	TGTGCCAGCAGCGTAGGGTCTACTACTTTGGGAGAGACCCAGTACTTC
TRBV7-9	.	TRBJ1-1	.	CSSSPEGMNTEAFF	TGTTCCAGCAGCCCGGAGGGAATGAACACTGAAGCTTTCTTT
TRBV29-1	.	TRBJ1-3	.	CSVGQFSGNTIYF	TGCAGCGTTGGACAGTTCTCTGGAAACACCATATATTTT
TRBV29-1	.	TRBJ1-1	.	CSVPITGLEAFF	TGCAGCGTTCCCATTACAGGATTAGAAGCTTTCTTT
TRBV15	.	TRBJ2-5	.	CATSTPGGRTQYF	TGTGCCACCAGCACGCCTGGGGGGAGAACCCAGTACTTC
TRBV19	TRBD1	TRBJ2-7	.	CASSLYSGQGNEQYF	TGTGCCAGTAGTTTATACTCGGGACAGGGAAACGAGCAGTACTTC
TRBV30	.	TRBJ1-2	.	CAWGAYGYTF	TGTGCCTGGGGGGCCTATGGCTACACCTTC
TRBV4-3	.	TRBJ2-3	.	CASSQGLGSDTQYF	TGCGCCAGCAGCCAAGGACTAGGATCAGATACGCAGTATTTT
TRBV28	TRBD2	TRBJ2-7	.	CASTEAGEPYEQYF	TGTGCCAGCACCGAAGCGGGAGAACCCTACGAGCAGTACTTC
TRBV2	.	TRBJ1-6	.	CASRSNRVSYNSPLHF	TGTGCCAGCAGATCCAACAGGGTTTCCTATAATTCACCCCTCCACTTT
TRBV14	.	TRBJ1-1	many	CASSLQGYPTEAFF	TGTGCCAGCAGCCTACAGGGATACCCCACTGAAGCTTTCTTT
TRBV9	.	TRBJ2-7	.	CASSSDSRSRGEQYF	TGTGCCAGCAGCTCCGATTCAAGATCACGAGGCGAGCAGTACTTC
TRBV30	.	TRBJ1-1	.	CAWSVPRSRVNMGEAFF	TGTGCCTGGAGTGTACCCAGGTCGAGGGTAAACATGGGTGAAGCTTTCTTT
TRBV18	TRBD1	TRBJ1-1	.	CASSPMTGQNTEAFF	TGTGCCAGCTCACCCATGACAGGGCAGAACACTGAAGCTTTCTTT
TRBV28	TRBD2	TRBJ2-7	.	CASRDLSGTSSYEQYF	TGTGCCAGCAGAGATCTTAGCGGGACAAGCTCCTACGAGCAGTACTTC
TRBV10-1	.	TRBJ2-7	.	CATRRLMRTVLREQYF	TGCGCCACCCGCCGTTTAATGAGGACAGTACTACGAGAGCAGTACTTC
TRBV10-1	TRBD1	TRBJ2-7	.	CARKDRESFNEQYF	TGCGCCAGGAAGGACAGGGAATCTTTCAACGAGCAGTACTTC
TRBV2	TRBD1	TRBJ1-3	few	CASSPNRGSGNTIYF	TGTGCCAGCAGCCCAAACAGGGGATCTGGAAACACCATATATTTT
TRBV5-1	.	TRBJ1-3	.	CASSFSTADSGNTIYF	TGCGCCAGCAGCTTTTCGACAGCCGACTCTGGAAACACCATATATTTT
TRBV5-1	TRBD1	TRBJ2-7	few	CASSLTGEPYEQYF	TGCGCCAGCAGCTTGACAGGGGAGCCCTACGAGCAGTACTTC
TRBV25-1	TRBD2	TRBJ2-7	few	CASSDSGSSEQYF	TGTGCCAGCAGTGACAGCGGGAGTAGCGAGCAGTACTTC
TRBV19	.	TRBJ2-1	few	CASSISGSSYNEQFF	TGTGCCAGTAGTATTTCTGGGAGCTCCTACAATGAGCAGTTCTTC
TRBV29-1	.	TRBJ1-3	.	CSADSYSGNTIYF	TGCAGCGCCGACAGCTATTCTGGAAACACCATATATTTT
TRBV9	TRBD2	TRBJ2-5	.	CASSASGGSETQYF	TGTGCCAGCAGCGCGAGCGGGGGATCTGAGACCCAGTACTTC
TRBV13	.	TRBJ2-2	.	CASSQRQGGNGELFF	TGTGCCAGCAGCCAGAGGCAAGGGGGTAACGGGGAGCTGTTTTTT
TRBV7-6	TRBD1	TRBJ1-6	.	CASSSGQGNSPLHF	TGTGCCAGCAGCTCGGGACAGGGGAATTCACCCCTCCACTTT
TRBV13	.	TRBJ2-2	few	CASSLGWGTLNTGELFF	TGTGCCAGCAGCTTAGGTTGGGGGACTCTTAACACCGGGGAGCTGTTTTTT
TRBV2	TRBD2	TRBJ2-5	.	CASSAWGGVETQYF	TGTGCCAGCAGTGCGTGGGGGGGGGTGGAGACCCAGTACTTC
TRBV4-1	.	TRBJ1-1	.	CASSQATGGGNTEAFF	TGCGCCAGCAGCCAAGCCACTGGGGGGGGGAACACTGAAGCTTTCTTT